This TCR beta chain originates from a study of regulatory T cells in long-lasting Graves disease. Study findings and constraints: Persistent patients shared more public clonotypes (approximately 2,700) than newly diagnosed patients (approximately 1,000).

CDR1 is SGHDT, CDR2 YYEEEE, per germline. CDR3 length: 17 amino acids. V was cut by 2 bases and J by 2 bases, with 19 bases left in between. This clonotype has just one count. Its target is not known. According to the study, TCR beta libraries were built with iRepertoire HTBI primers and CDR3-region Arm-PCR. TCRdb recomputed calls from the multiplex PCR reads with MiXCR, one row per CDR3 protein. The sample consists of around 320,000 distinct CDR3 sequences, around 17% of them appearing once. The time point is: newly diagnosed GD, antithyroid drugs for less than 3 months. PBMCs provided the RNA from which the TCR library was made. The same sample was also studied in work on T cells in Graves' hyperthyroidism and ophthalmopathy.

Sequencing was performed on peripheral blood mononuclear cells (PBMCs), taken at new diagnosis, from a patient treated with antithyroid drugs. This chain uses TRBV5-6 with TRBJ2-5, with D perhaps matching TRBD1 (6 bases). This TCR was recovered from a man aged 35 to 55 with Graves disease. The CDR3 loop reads CASSLLVRAGVQETQYF. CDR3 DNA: TGTGCCAGCAGCTTACTGGTTCGGGCAGGGGTTCAAGAGACCCAGTACTTC. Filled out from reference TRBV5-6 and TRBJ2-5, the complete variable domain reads DAGVTQSPTHLIKTRGQQVTLRCSPKSGHDTVSWYQQALGQGPQFIFQYYEEEERQRGNFPDRFSGHQFPNYSSELNVNALLLGDSALYLCASSLLVRAGVQETQYFGPGTRLLVL.